This T cell receptor beta chain appears in the sequencing data of a study of T cell repertoires in ileal Crohn's disease. Findings and caveats of the study: Endoscopic recurrence occurred in every patient whose clonality exceeded 26.8%. Active smokers at surgery had more clonal expansions than non-smokers. Mucosal expansions were suggested to be mainly CD8 T cells.

Per sample, approximately 550 nanograms of biopsy DNA were TCRB immunosequenced. TCRdb's copy holds only in-frame clones and misses some; the assay was immunoSEQ multiplex PCR. The table records some 16,000 clones, 80% of them present only once. Germline lookup yields CDR1 GTSNPN and CDR2 SVGIG (reference sequence). This CDR3 comprises 12 residues. V shed 5 bases and J 3 bases; nucleotides not matched to a gene: 3. In its sample, this clone was seen once. Its antigen is still unknown. Sample: ileal tissue. The J gene is TRBJ2-5, the V gene TRBV30, with 7 bases matching TRBD1. The source of this sequence is an adult with Crohn's disease. The CDR3 spells CAWGQVEETQYF. CDR3 bases: TGTGCCTGGGGACAGGTGGAAGAGACCCAGTACTTC.